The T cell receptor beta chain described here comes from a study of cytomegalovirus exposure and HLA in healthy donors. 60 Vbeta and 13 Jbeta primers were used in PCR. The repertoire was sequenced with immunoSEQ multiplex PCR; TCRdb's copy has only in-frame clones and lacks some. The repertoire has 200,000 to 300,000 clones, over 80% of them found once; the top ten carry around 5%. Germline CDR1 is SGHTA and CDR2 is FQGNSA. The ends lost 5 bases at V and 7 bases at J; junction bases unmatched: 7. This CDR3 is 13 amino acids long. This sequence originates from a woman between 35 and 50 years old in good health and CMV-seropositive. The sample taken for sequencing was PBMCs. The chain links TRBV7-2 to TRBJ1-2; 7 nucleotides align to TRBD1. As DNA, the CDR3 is TGTGCCAGCAGCGAACAAAGGGGGCGTGGCTACACCTTC. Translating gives CASSEQRGRGYTF.